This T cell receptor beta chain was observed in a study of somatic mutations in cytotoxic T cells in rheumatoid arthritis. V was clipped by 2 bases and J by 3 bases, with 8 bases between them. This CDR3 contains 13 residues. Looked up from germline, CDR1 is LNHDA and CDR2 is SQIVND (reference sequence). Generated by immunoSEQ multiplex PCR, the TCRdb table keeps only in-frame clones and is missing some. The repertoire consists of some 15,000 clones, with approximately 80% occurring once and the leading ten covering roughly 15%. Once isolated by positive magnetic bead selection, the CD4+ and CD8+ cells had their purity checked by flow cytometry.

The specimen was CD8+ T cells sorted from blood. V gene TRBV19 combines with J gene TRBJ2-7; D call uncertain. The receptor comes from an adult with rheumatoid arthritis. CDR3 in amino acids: CASSIRVGYEQYF. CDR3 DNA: TGTGCCAGTAGTATAAGGGTAGGCTACGAGCAGTACTTC.